Shown below are 7 T cell receptor beta chains from a single sample sequenced in a study of blood T cell repertoires in COVID-19. TCRdb's table, derived via immunoSEQ multiplex PCR, lists solely in-frame clones and lacks some. The sample records about 89,000 clones, roughly 90% being singletons. The sequencing input was peripheral blood. All receptors derive from a human donor with active COVID-19. The donor label of this sample is uncertain.

This clone is categorized as medium-sized. V and J are TRBV7-7 and TRBJ1-6, with D possibly matching TRBD1 (5 bases). This CDR3 comprises 15 residues. Germline CDR1 is SSHAT and CDR2 is FNYEAQ (reference sequence). V gave up 1 base and J gave up 10 bases, with 14 bases separating them. CDR3 nucleotides: TGTGCCAGCAGCTTAGGGCGACAGTCTAGATCACCCCTCCACTTT. Its translation is CASSLGRQSRSPLHF.

The chain employs TRBV9 and TRBJ1-2; D may be TRBD1 (5 bases). Germline CDR1 and CDR2: SGDLS and YYNGEE. CDR3 size: 13 residues. The V end lost 4 bases, the J end lost 5 bases, and 12 bases lay between the germline ends. Written as DNA, the CDR3 is TGTGCCAGCAGCCCCGGGGGACTTTATGGCTACACCTTC. Translated: CASSPGGLYGYTF.

This clone was detected a few times. The chain carries TRBV2 and TRBJ1-3; 9 bases are shared with TRBD1. The CDR3 spans 18 residues. J was trimmed by 0 bases and V by 5 bases; bases with no gene match: 11. Germline V gene data show CDR1 as SNHLY and CDR2 as FYNNEI. Here the CDR3 reads CASSTAGTGLSSGNTIYF. CDR3 in DNA: TGTGCCAGCAGTACGGCCGGGACAGGGCTTTCCTCTGGAAACACCATATATTTT.

In this sample, this clone turned up a few times. The chain carries TRBV2 and TRBJ1-5, with D possibly matching TRBD1 (6 bases). The CDR3 is made up of 16 amino acids. Germline V lookup: CDR1 SNHLY, CDR2 FYNNEI. V was shortened by 6 bases and J by 2 bases, with 17 bases between the two germline ends. Written as DNA, the CDR3 is TGTGCCAGCAGGCCCGGGACACCGGCGGGCAATCAGCCCCAGCATTTT. The encoded protein is CASRPGTPAGNQPQHF.

V usage is TRBV7-9 and J usage is TRBJ2-7; D perhaps matches TRBD2 (6 bases). The V and J ends lost 3 bases and 0 bases respectively, with 12 bases between them. CDR1 is SEHNR and CDR2 is FQNEAQ in the germline V gene (reference sequence). The CDR3 sequence is 15 residues long. The CDR3 DNA reads TGTGCCAGCAGCTTCGGGGACGGGAGCTCCTACGAGCAGTACTTC. It encodes CASSFGDGSSYEQYF.

The chain couples TRBV29-1 to TRBJ2-1; a weak D match, TRBD1 (6 bases). V shed 6 bases and J shed 3 bases, with 12 bases lying between them. The V gene's germline CDR1 is SQVTM and CDR2 ANQGSEA. The CDR3 is made up of 13 amino acids. The CDR3 nucleotides are TGCAGCGTGTCACAGGGCAACTACAATGAGCAGTTCTTC. Amino acids: CSVSQGNYNEQFF.

V and J are TRBV6-5 and TRBJ1-4, with a tentative D call TRBD1 (5 bases). V lost 0 bases, J lost 2 bases, and 10 bases lay in between. This CDR3 is 16 amino acids long. CDR1 is MNHEY, CDR2 SVGAGI, per germline. CDR3 in DNA: TGTGCCAGCAGTTACTCGTGGGGGGGGACTAATGAAAAACTGTTTTTT. The encoded protein is CASSYSWGGTNEKLFF.